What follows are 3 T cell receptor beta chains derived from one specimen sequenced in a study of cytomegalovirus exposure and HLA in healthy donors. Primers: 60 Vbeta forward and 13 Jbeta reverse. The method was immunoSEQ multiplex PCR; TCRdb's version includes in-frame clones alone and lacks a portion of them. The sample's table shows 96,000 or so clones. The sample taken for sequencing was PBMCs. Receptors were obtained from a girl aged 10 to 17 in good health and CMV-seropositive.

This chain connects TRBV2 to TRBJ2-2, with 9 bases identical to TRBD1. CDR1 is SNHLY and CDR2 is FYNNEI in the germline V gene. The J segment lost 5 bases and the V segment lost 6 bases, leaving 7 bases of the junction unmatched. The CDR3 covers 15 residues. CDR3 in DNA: TGTGCCAGCAGAACCGGGACAGGGTTAACCGGGGAGCTGTTTTTT. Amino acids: CASRTGTGLTGELFF. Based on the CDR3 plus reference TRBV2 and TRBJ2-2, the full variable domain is EPEVTQTPSHQVTQMGQEVILRCVPISNHLYFYWYRQILGQKVEFLVSFYNNEISEKSEIFDDQFSVERPDGSNFTLKIRSTKLEDSAMYFCASRTGTGLTGELFFGEGSRLTVL.

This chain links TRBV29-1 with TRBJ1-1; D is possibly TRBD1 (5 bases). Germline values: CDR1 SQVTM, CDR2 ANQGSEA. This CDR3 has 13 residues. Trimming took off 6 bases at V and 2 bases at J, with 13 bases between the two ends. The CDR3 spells CSVGRGGNTEAFF. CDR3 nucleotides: TGCAGCGTGGGGAGGGGAGGAAACACTGAAGCTTTCTTT. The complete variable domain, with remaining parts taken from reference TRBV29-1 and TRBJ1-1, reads SAVISQKPSRDICQRGTSLTIQCQVDSQVTMMFWYRQQPGQSLTLIATANQGSEATYESGFVIDKFPISRPNLTFSTLTVSNMSPEDSSIYLCSVGRGGNTEAFFGQGTRLTVV.

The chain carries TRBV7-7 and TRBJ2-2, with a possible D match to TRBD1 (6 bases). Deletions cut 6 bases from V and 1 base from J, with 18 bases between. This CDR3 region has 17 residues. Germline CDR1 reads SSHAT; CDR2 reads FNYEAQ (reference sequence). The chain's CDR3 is CASSSNPGTKNTGELFF. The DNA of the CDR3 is TGTGCCAGCAGTTCAAACCCCGGGACAAAGAACACCGGGGAGCTGTTTTTT. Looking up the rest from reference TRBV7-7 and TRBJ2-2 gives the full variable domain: GAGVSQSPRYKVTKRGQDVTLRCDPISSHATLYWYQQALGQGPEFLTYFNYEAQPDKSGLPSDRFSAERPEGSISTLTIQRTEQRDSAMYRCASSSNPGTKNTGELFFGEGSRLTVL.